The 24 T cell receptor beta chains reported below all come from one sample, sequenced in a study of human T cells and chemical hapten exposure. Time point reported: pre-sensitization, week 0. Documented treatment: therapeutic diphenylcyclopropenone sensitization with weekly scalp DPC. TCRdb recomputed calls from the RACE reads with MiXCR, one row per CDR3 protein. Counted here are about 77,000 distinct CDR3 sequences, 11% to 15% occurring once; the ten biggest clones make up more than 3.5%. The sequenced sample was whole blood, obtained in connection with sensitization to the hapten diphenylcyclopropenone (DPC). The receptor set was obtained from a woman aged 50 to 60 with alopecia areata. Some clones in this sample may be carry-over from other donors' samples.

This clonotype has more than one count but fewer than ten. J is TRBJ1-4 and V is TRBV29-1, with D unclear. Deletions cut 5 bases from V and 0 bases from J, with 4 bases between. This CDR3 spans 12 amino acids. Germline CDR1 is SQVTM and CDR2 is ANQGSEA. CDR3 bases: TGCAGCGTTTCACCAACTAATGAAAAACTGTTTTTT. This encodes CSVSPTNEKLFF. Using reference TRBV29-1 and TRBJ1-4 for the parts outside the CDR3, the full variable domain is SAVISQKPSRDICQRGTSLTIQCQVDSQVTMMFWYRQQPGQSLTLIATANQGSEATYESGFVIDKFPISRPNLTFSTLTVSNMSPEDSSIYLCSVSPTNEKLFFGSGTQLSVL.

The chain links TRBV5-5 to TRBJ2-4, with 8 nucleotides matching TRBD1. Losses at the gene ends were 1 base for V and 3 bases for J; bases not matched to a gene: 12. The CDR3 spans 18 residues. From germline, CDR1 is SGHKS and CDR2 YYEKEE (reference sequence). For the CDR3, the DNA is TGTGCCAGCAGCTTGTTTCGGCAGACAGGGGACGTCAAAAACATTCAGTACTTC. Protein product: CASSLFRQTGDVKNIQYF. The complete variable domain, with remaining parts taken from reference TRBV5-5 and TRBJ2-4, reads DAGVTQSPTHLIKTRGQQVTLRCSPISGHKSVSWYQQVLGQGPQFIFQYYEKEERGRGNFPDRFSARQFPNYSSELNVNALLLGDSALYLCASSLFRQTGDVKNIQYFGAGTRLSVL.

V and J are TRBV25-1 and TRBJ2-5; 8 bases match TRBD2. From germline, CDR1 is MGHDK and CDR2 SYGVNS. V was clipped by 0 bases and J by 3 bases; unmatched bases: 6. This CDR3 is 16 amino acids long. CDR3 in DNA: TGTGCCAGCAGTGAATATTTAGCGGGACGGAAAGAGACCCAGTACTTC. This gives the protein CASSEYLAGRKETQYF.

This clonotype was seen many times. V and J are TRBV11-2 and TRBJ2-1, with 9 bases matching TRBD2. Germline V gene sequence: CDR1 SGHAT, CDR2 FQNNGV. Unmatched junction bases numbered 10, after V lost 8 bases and J lost 14 bases. This CDR3 has 12 residues. The CDR3: CASDGSGSREFF. CDR3 nucleotides: TGTGCCAGCGATGGTAGCGGGAGCCGGGAGTTCTTC.

This rearrangement joins TRBV5-1 to TRBJ2-5; D is uncertain. The CDR3 has 15 amino acids. Germline-derived CDR1 and CDR2 are SGHRS and YFSETQ. Trimming shortened V by 4 bases and J by 5 bases, and 18 bases separated the two germline ends. CDR3 loop: CASSISGSVPETQYF. The CDR3 coding sequence is TGCGCCAGCAGCATATCAGGCTCGGTACCCGAGACCCAGTACTTC.

This clonotype was observed a few times. The chain combines TRBV11-3 with TRBJ2-1, with 8 bases fitting TRBD2. The CDR3 consists of 16 residues. Germline V CDR1 and CDR2: SGHNT, YENEEA. Trimming took 0 bases from V and 2 from J; bases not matched to a gene: 3. The CDR3 loop is CASSLDGGRTYNEQFF. The CDR3 DNA follows: TGTGCCAGCAGCTTAGATGGCGGGAGGACCTACAATGAGCAGTTCTTC.

There are many counts of this clonotype. The chain has TRBV7-9 and TRBJ2-1; D is ambiguous. The length of the CDR3 is 15 residues. The V end lost 5 bases, the J end lost 7 bases, and 18 bases lay between the germline ends. Germline values: CDR1 SEHNR, CDR2 FQNEAQ (reference sequence). In nucleotides, the CDR3 is TGTGCCAGCAGCCCACCATTTCGCCTGGGGAATGAGCAGTTCTTC. Encoded protein: CASSPPFRLGNEQFF.

Written as DNA, the CDR3 is TGCAGTGCTAGAGGCATGAGCTCCTATAATTCACCCCTCCACTTT. Residues: CSARGMSSYNSPLHF. The rearrangement uses TRBV20-1 and TRBJ1-6; D unresolved. The CDR3 runs 15 residues. V lost 1 base and J lost 0, with 7 bases in between. Germline CDR1 and CDR2: DFQATT and SNEGSKA (reference sequence).

The chain combines TRBV7-2 with TRBJ1-6; 7 bases map to TRBD1. In germline, CDR1 is SGHTA, CDR2 FQGNSA. The length of the CDR3 is 14 residues. Trimming at V came to 3 bases and at J to 10 bases, leaving 6 bases not matched to a gene. CDR3 in DNA: TGTGCCAGCAGCTTGGAGACAGGGAACTCACCCCTCCACTTT. Translating gives CASSLETGNSPLHF.

This clonotype was found many times. The V gene is TRBV3-1, the J gene TRBJ2-1; D is uncertain. Germline values: CDR1 LGHDT, CDR2 YNNKEL (reference sequence). The CDR3 contains 12 residues. The V end was cut by 4 bases, the J end by 7 bases, with 8 bases between. The CDR3 region is CASSRAGNEQFF. CDR3 DNA sequence: TGTGCCAGCAGCCGAGCCGGTAATGAGCAGTTCTTC.

This clonotype was recorded only once. The chain carries TRBV7-2 and TRBJ2-3, with D unclear. The CDR3 is 11 residues long. Germline CDR1 and CDR2: SGHTA and FQGNSA. The germline V and J ends were trimmed by 7 bases and 5 bases, with 7 bases remaining between them. The DNA of the CDR3 is TGTGCCAGCACCCGCGAAGATACGCAGTATTTT. The encoded protein is CASTREDTQYF.

This clonotype appeared many times. The chain joins TRBV29-1 to TRBJ2-3; 11 bases are a match to TRBD2. Trimming cost V 6 bases and J 0 bases; bases outside gene matches: 5. Germline assignment: CDR1 SQVTM and CDR2 ANQGSEA. The CDR3 has 15 residues. In nucleotides, the CDR3 is TGCAGCGTACTGACTAGCGGGGCTAGCACAGATACGCAGTATTTT. Residues: CSVLTSGASTDTQYF.

The V and J genes are TRBV7-2 and TRBJ1-3; D unresolved. The CDR3 sequence is 15 residues long. CDR1 and CDR2 from the germline V gene are SGHTA and FQGNSA. With 6 bases removed from V and 0 bases from J, the gap between germline ends came to 12 bases. The CDR3 DNA follows: TGTGCCAGCAGACCAATTGGGGACTCTGGAAACACCATATATTTT. Translation: CASRPIGDSGNTIYF.

The chain employs TRBV6-6 and TRBJ2-3, with 7 nucleotides matching TRBD1. CDR1 and CDR2 from the germline V gene are MNHNY and SVGAGI (reference sequence). The CDR3 extends over 15 amino acids. Trimming took 5 bases from V and 6 from J; bases not matched to a gene: 11. Here the CDR3 DNA reads TGTGCCAGCAGTCAGGACAGGCCTTTGGCGGATACGCAGTATTTT. This sequence encodes CASSQDRPLADTQYF.

This clonotype has a handful of counts. The chain has TRBV20-1 and TRBJ1-6; a weak D match, TRBD1 (5 bases). In germline, CDR1 is DFQATT, CDR2 SNEGSKA (reference sequence). The CDR3 contains 15 residues. Deletions cut 0 bases from V and 8 bases from J, with 14 bases between. DNA of the CDR3: TGCAGTGCTAGAGATCAAGTGGGGGGGGATTCACCCCTCCACTTT. This gives the protein CSARDQVGGDSPLHF.

The chain has TRBV5-1 and TRBJ1-4, with D tentatively TRBD1 (5 bases). CDR1 is SGHRS, CDR2 YFSETQ, per germline. Between the trimmed V and J ends, which lost 1 base and 8 bases, there was a span of 12 bases. The CDR3 length is 14 residues. CDR3 bases: TGCGCCAGCAGCTTGAGGGGAGGATCCGAAAAACTGTTTTTT. It yields the protein CASSLRGGSEKLFF.

This clonotype came up a few times. The chain joins TRBV29-1 to TRBJ1-2; D is perhaps TRBD1 (6 bases). V lost 2 bases and J 8 bases, leaving 12 bases between the germline ends. The CDR3 sequence is 12 residues long. Germline V gene sequence: CDR1 SQVTM, CDR2 ANQGSEA. CDR3 in amino acids: CSVEPGTYGYTF. CDR3 DNA: TGCAGCGTTGAACCCGGGACATACGGCTACACCTTC.

The genes are TRBV29-1 and TRBJ2-5; D might be TRBD2 (5 bases). Trimming removed 1 base from V and 0 bases from J, with 12 bases in between. CDR1 is SQVTM and CDR2 is ANQGSEA in the germline V gene. This CDR3 contains 15 residues. CDR3 loop: CSVEGRARYQETQYF. For the CDR3, the DNA is TGCAGCGTTGAAGGGCGGGCCAGGTACCAAGAGACCCAGTACTTC.

This clonotype was seen a handful of times. This chain joins TRBV2 and TRBJ2-3; possibly TRBD1 for D (5 bases). Trimming pared 6 bases from V and 0 bases from J, leaving 13 bases between. The CDR3 length is 15 residues. Germline CDR1 is SNHLY and CDR2 is FYNNEI. CDR3 protein: CASRVQVLSTDTQYF. Written as DNA, the CDR3 is TGTGCCAGCAGGGTACAGGTCCTTAGCACAGATACGCAGTATTTT.

The chain recombines TRBV7-8 with TRBJ2-7, with D uncertain. CDR3 length: 15 residues. Germline V gene sequence: CDR1 SGHVS, CDR2 FQNEAQ. Trimming stripped 5 bases from V and 3 bases from J, with 17 bases between. In DNA, the CDR3 is TGTGCCAGCAGCCTCGCCGAAGGGCGTCTCTACGAGCAGTACTTC. Its translation: CASSLAEGRLYEQYF.

This clonotype has only a few counts. The chain combines TRBV7-2 with TRBJ2-7; 7 nucleotides match TRBD2. The CDR3 spans 16 residues. V lost 5 bases to trimming and J lost 4 bases; unmatched junction nucleotides: 14. Germline CDR1 and CDR2: SGHTA and FQGNSA. This CDR3 reads CASSQEGTTGVYEQYF. CDR3 nucleotide sequence: TGTGCCAGCAGCCAAGAAGGGACTACGGGGGTTTACGAGCAGTACTTC.

The chain is built from TRBV6-2 or TRBV6-3 and TRBJ1-1, with TRBD1 matching over 7 bases. Looked up from germline, CDR1 is MNHEY and CDR2 is SVGEGT. The ends lost 5 bases at V and 1 base at J; junction bases unmatched: 4. This CDR3 is built from 14 residues. DNA for the CDR3: TGTGCCAGCAGTGACAGGGCCAAGAACACTGAAGCTTTCTTT. It is translated as CASSDRAKNTEAFF.

This clonotype has a single count. CDR3 loop: CASSSHAPPASGSSGVYF. As DNA, the CDR3 is TGTGCCAGCAGCTCTCACGCCCCTCCGGCTAGCGGGAGTTCGGGGGTTTATTTT. The V gene is TRBV5-6, the J gene TRBJ2-3; 10 nucleotides align to TRBD2. Germline V gives CDR1 SGHDT, CDR2 YYEEEE. V trimming: 3 bases; J trimming: 15 bases; junction bases outside the gene matches: 25. This CDR3 has 18 amino acids.

This CDR3 reads CSAREDEGHTEAFF. CDR3 in DNA: TGCAGTGCTAGGGAGGATGAGGGTCACACTGAAGCTTTCTTT. The rearrangement uses TRBV20-1 and TRBJ1-1; D unresolved. The CDR3 totals 14 residues. Per the germline V gene, CDR1 is DFQATT and CDR2 is SNEGSKA (reference sequence). The V gene lost 3 bases and the J gene lost 3 bases, with 14 bases spanning the gap.